The sequence of this T cell receptor beta chain was determined in a study of blood T cell repertoires in COVID-19. Some clones are missing from TCRdb's copy, which holds only in-frame ones; the method was immunoSEQ multiplex PCR. The table has 150,000 to 200,000 clones, roughly 89% seen once; the top ten hold 2% to 2.5%. This clone was counted a few times. Germline V lookup: CDR1 GTSNPN, CDR2 SVGIG (reference sequence). The CDR3 loop spans 13 amino acids. V lost 1 base and J lost 11; bases outside the gene matches: 9. The rearrangement uses TRBV30 and TRBJ2-7; the match to TRBD1 covers 9 bases. This TCR was recovered from a woman aged 35 to 49 with acute COVID-19. Sequenced: PBMCs or T cells enriched from blood (not recorded which). The CDR3 coding sequence is TGTGCCTGGAGTGCGGGACAGGGTCCTACTAAGTACTTC. Its translation is CAWSAGQGPTKYF.